The rows below give T cell receptor beta chains drawn from one sample of a study of T cells in Graves' hyperthyroidism and ophthalmopathy. TCRdb processed the multiplex PCR reads anew with MiXCR; each CDR3 protein has one entry. Among hundreds of thousands of distinct CDR3 sequences, approximately 15% were seen once, and the ten largest hold roughly 25%. Input material: blood. The receptors shown here come from a woman in her 30s with Graves' hyperthyroidism. CDR3s include the opening cysteine and the closing phenylalanine or tryptophan. D genes are given only for firm matches. Size values are once, few and many counts, or a class for expanded clones, and some rows have none.

D	V	J	size	CDR3	DNA
.	TRBV13	TRBJ2-7	.	CASSSGPPPTEQYF	TGTGCCAGCAGTTCCGGTCCCCCCCCCACCGAGCAGTACTTC
.	TRBV9	TRBJ2-1	.	CARHQQFF	TGTGCCAGACACCAGCAGTTCTTC
.	TRBV2	TRBJ1-6	many	CASSSLNSPLHF	TGTGCCAGCAGTAGCCTTAATTCACCCCTCCACTTT
.	TRBV20-1	TRBJ2-5	many	CSARDTGLGRETQYF	TGCAGTGCTAGAGATACAGGGTTGGGAAGAGAGACCCAGTACTTC
.	TRBV19	TRBJ2-1	.	CASSMMWTDNEQFF	TGTGCCAGTAGTATGATGTGGACCGACAATGAGCAGTTCTTC
.	TRBV6-1	TRBJ2-7	few	CASSRYKNHYEQYF	TGTGCCAGCAGTCGGTACAAGAATCACTACGAGCAGTACTTC
TRBD2	TRBV6-1	TRBJ2-1	many	CASSPEEREGINEQFF	TGTGCCAGCAGCCCCGAAGAGCGGGAGGGTATCAATGAGCAGTTCTTC
.	TRBV7-9	TRBJ2-2	many	CASSLKVLANTGELFF	TGTGCCAGCAGCTTAAAGGTTTTGGCGAACACCGGGGAGCTGTTTTTT
.	TRBV28	TRBJ2-7	few	CASRVPSSYEQYF	TGTGCCAGCAGGGTCCCAAGCTCCTACGAGCAGTACTTC
.	TRBV24-1	TRBJ2-3	.	CATSDPFSTDTQYF	TGTGCCACCAGTGACCCCTTTAGCACAGATACGCAGTATTTT
TRBD2	TRBV15	TRBJ2-7	many	CATSRNPGLAGEQYF	TGTGCCACCAGCAGAAACCCGGGACTAGCGGGCGAGCAGTACTTC
TRBD1	TRBV20-1	TRBJ1-3	few	CSARNIQGVAGNTIYF	TGCAGTGCTAGAAACATACAGGGGGTCGCTGGAAACACCATATATTTT
.	TRBV6-2/TRBV6-3	TRBJ1-1	many	CASTGQTTEAFF	TGTGCCAGCACTGGACAGACCACTGAAGCTTTCTTT
.	TRBV20-1	TRBJ1-2	many	CSARATKTAVSGYTF	TGCAGTGCTAGAGCAACCAAGACAGCCGTTAGTGGCTACACCTTC
.	TRBV28	TRBJ1-5	many	CASSLLPPSIQPQHF	TGTGCCAGCAGTTTATTGCCCCCAAGTATCCAGCCCCAGCATTTT
TRBD1	TRBV20-1	TRBJ1-4	many	CSARVPGQGTNEKLFF	TGCAGTGCTAGAGTCCCGGGACAGGGAACTAATGAAAAACTGTTTTTT
.	TRBV11-2	TRBJ2-5	many	CASSLAREETQYF	TGTGCCAGCAGCTTAGCCAGGGAAGAGACCCAGTACTTC
.	TRBV5-5	TRBJ2-2	.	CASSLRDTNTGELFF	TGTGCCAGCAGCTTGCGGGACACAAACACCGGGGAGCTGTTTTTT
.	TRBV18	TRBJ2-7	few	CASSLMAIEQYF	TGTGCCAGCTCCCTCATGGCGATCGAGCAGTACTTC
.	TRBV6-2/TRBV6-3	TRBJ2-7	.	CASRDPGHIDEQYF	TGTGCCAGCAGAGACCCGGGACACATCGACGAGCAGTACTTC
TRBD2	TRBV20-1	TRBJ2-5	few	CSASPTSGRARETQYF	TGCAGTGCTAGCCCGACTAGCGGGAGGGCCCGAGAGACCCAGTACTTC
.	TRBV6-1	TRBJ2-7	.	CASTDGYEQYF	TGTGCCAGCACAGACGGCTACGAGCAGTACTTC
TRBD1	TRBV18	TRBJ2-1	.	CASYSTGTANEQFF	TGTGCCAGCTACTCGACAGGGACGGCCAATGAGCAGTTCTTC
.	TRBV2	TRBJ2-1	few	CAIPISSGGRRGNEQFF	TGTGCCATCCCGATTTCCAGCGGAGGGAGAAGGGGCAATGAGCAGTTCTTC
TRBD1	TRBV6-2/TRBV6-3	TRBJ1-2	.	CASHQGGGYTF	TGTGCCAGCCACCAGGGGGGAGGCTACACCTTC
.	TRBV7-2	TRBJ2-6	many	CASSYRRANVLTF	TGTGCCAGCAGCTATAGAAGGGCCAACGTCCTGACTTTC
.	TRBV19	TRBJ1-5	few	CASSQMLAGSSNQPQHF	TGTGCCAGTAGTCAGATGTTGGCAGGTAGTAGCAATCAGCCCCAGCATTTT
.	TRBV5-1	TRBJ2-3	many	CASSLEGEHTDTQYF	TGCGCCAGCAGCTTGGAGGGGGAACACACAGATACGCAGTATTTT
.	TRBV25-1	TRBJ2-2	many	CASSERPSGTGELFF	TGTGCCAGCAGTGAACGCCCTTCGGGAACCGGGGAGCTGTTTTTT
TRBD2	TRBV28	TRBJ2-1	many	CASSSLAGVSYNEQFF	TGTGCCAGCAGTTCTTTAGCGGGAGTGTCCTACAATGAGCAGTTCTTC
.	TRBV2	TRBJ1-6	many	CASLEQTPSPLHF	TGTGCCAGCCTCGAACAGACCCCCTCACCCCTCCACTTT